This entry describes one TCR beta chain. Its target is unknown. This sample was included in a study of shared clonotypes between healthy human individuals. Whole-study results and caveats: Deeper or shallower sequencing was expected to change how clonotypes are shared among donors.

The test was conducted at deep level. Using immunoSEQ multiplex PCR, the repertoire was profiled, and TCRdb retains in-frame clones only, with some absent. The table has 980,000 or so clones, 60% to 85% seen once. The CDR3 runs to 16 residues. The V segment lost 5 bases and the J segment 1 base; nucleotides outside the gene matches: 7. CDR1 is SEHNR, CDR2 FQNEAQ, per germline (reference sequence). Division of CD4+ cells produced a CD45RA+ naive subset and a CD45RA-negative memory subset. Sequenced sample: memory CD4+ T cells sorted from blood. Subset reported: CD45RA-negative fraction. The source is a young man in good health. The V gene is TRBV7-9, the J gene TRBJ2-3; 9 nucleotides line up with TRBD2. In DNA form, the CDR3 reads TGTGCCAGCAGCCGCACGGGACTAGCTCGCACAGATACGCAGTATTTT. Protein product: CASSRTGLARTDTQYF.